This record covers a single T cell receptor beta chain. Its antigen is unknown. PCR used 60 Vbeta primers and 13 Jbeta primers. Some clones are missing from TCRdb's copy, which holds only in-frame ones; the method was immunoSEQ multiplex PCR. This sample's clone table lists tens of thousands of clones. These data come from a study of cytomegalovirus exposure and HLA in healthy donors. Findings and limits, study-wide: The classifier reportedly diagnosed cytomegalovirus status with high sensitivity and specificity. Later analysis identified a missense DCLRE1C variant that was linked to TCR beta V- and J-gene trimming.

The CDR3 covers 14 residues. Per germline, CDR1 MNHEY and CDR2 SMNVEV (reference sequence). V gave up 3 bases and J gave up 5 bases; unmatched junction bases: 4. The sample was PBMCs. The V and J genes are TRBV27 and TRBJ1-5, with 7 bases fitting TRBD1. The TCR originated in a woman aged 40 to 50 in good health and CMV-seronegative. This chain's CDR3 is CASSLTGTHQPQHF. In DNA form, the CDR3 reads TGTGCCAGCAGTTTGACAGGGACCCATCAGCCCCAGCATTTT.